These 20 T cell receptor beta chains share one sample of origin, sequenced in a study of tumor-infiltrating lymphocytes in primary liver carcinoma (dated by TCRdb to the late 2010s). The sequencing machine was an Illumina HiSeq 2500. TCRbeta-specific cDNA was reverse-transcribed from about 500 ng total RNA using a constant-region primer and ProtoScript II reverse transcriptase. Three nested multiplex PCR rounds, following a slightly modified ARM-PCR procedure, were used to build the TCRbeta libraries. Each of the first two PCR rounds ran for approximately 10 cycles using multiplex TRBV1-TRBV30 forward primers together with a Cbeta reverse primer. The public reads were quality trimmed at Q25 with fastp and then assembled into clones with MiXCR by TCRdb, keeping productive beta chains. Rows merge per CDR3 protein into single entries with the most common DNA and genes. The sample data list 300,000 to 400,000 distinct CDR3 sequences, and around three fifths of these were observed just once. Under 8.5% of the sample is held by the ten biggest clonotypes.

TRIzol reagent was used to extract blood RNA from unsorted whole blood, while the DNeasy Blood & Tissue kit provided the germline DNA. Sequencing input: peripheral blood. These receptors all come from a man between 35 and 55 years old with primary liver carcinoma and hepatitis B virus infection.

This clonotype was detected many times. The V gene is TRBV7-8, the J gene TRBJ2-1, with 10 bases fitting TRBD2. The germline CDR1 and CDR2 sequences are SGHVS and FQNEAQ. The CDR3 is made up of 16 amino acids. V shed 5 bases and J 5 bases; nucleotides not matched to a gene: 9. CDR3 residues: CASSQRLAGDNNEQFF. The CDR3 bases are TGTGCCAGCAGCCAACGACTAGCGGGCGATAACAATGAGCAGTTCTTC.

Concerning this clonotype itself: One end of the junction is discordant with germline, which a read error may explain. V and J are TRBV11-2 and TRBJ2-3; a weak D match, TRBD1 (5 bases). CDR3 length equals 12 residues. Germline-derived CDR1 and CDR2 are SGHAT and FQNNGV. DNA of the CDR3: TGTGCCTCCGGGCAGTCCACAGGTACGCATTATTTT. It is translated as CASGQSTGTHYF. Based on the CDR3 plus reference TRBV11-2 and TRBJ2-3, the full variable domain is EAGVAQSPRYKIIEKRQSVAFWCNPISGHATLYWYQQILGQGPKLLIQFQNNGVVDDSQLPKDRFSAERLKGVDSTLKIQPAKLEDSAVYLCASGQSTGTHYFGPGTRLTVL.

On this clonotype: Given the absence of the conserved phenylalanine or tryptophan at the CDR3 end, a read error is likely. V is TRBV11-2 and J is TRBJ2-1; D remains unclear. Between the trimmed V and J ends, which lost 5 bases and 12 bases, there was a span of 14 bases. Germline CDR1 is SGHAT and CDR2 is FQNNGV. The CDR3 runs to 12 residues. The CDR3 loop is CASSLTKGVQFL. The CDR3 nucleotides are TGTGCCAGCAGCCTTACGAAAGGTGTGCAGTTCCTC.

CDR3 sequence (DNA): TGTGCCAGCAGCCAAGGACTAGCGGAAGACACAGATATGCAATATTTT. This translates into CASSQGLAEDTDMQYF. V is TRBV11-2 and J is TRBJ2-3; 10 bases fit TRBD2. The germline V gene encodes CDR1 SGHAT and CDR2 FQNNGV. This CDR3 comprises 16 residues. The trim removed 5 bases at V and 15 bases at J, leaving 20 bases unmatched.

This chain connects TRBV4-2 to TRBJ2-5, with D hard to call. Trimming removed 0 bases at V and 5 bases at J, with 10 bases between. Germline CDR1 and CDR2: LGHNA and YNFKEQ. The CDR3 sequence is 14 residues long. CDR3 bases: TGTGCCAGCAGCCAAGAAGGATGGTGGGAGACCCAGTACTTC. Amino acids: CASSQEGWWETQYF.

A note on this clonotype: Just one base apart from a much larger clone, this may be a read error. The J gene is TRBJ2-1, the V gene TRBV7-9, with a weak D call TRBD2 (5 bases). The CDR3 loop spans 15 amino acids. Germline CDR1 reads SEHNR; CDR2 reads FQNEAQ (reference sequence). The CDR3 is CASSPRASSYNEQIF. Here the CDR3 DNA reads TGTGCCAGCAGCCCGCGGGCGAGCTCCTACAATGAGCAGATCTTC.

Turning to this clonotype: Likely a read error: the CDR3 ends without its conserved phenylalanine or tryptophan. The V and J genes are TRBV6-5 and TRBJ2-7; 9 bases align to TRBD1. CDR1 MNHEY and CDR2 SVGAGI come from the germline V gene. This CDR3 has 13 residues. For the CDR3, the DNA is TGTGCAAGCAGAAGGGACAGGGAATACGAGCAGTACCTC. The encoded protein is CASRRDREYEQYL.

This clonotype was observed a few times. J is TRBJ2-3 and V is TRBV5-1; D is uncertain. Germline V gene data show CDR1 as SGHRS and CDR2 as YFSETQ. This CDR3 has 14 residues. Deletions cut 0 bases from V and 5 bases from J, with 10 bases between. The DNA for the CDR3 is TGCGCCAGCAGCTTGGGGAGCTCGGAAGATACGCAGTATTTT. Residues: CASSLGSSEDTQYF.

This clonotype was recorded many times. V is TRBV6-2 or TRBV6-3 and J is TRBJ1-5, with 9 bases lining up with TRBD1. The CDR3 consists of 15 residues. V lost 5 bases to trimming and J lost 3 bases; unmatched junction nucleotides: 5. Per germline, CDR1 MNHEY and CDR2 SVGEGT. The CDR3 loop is CASSPGTGNNQPQHF. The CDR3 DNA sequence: TGTGCCAGCAGTCCCGGGACAGGGAACAATCAGCCCCAGCATTTT.

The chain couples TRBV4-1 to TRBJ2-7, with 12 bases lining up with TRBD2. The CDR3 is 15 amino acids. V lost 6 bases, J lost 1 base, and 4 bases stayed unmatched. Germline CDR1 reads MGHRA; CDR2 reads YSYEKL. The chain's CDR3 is CASRDLAGGSYEQYF. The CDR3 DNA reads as TGCGCCAGCAGAGACCTAGCGGGGGGGTCCTACGAGCAGTACTTC.

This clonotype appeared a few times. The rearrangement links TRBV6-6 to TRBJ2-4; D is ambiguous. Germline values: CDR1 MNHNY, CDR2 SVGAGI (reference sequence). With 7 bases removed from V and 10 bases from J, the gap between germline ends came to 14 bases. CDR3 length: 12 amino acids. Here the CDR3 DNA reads TGTGCCAGCATCGACCCCCCGGGTATTCAGTACTTC. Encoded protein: CASIDPPGIQYF.

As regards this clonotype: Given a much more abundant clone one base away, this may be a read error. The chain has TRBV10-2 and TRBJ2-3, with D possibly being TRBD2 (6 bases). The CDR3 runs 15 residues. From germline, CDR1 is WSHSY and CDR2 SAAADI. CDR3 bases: TGCGCCAGCAATGAGCGCGGGGAAGGCACAGATACGCAGTATTTT. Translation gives CASNERGEGTDTQYF.

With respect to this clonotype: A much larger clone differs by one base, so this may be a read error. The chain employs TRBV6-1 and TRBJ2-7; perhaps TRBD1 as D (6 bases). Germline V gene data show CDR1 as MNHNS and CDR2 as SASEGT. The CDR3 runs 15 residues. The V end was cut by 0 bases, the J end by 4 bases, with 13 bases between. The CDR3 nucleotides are TGTGCCAGCAGTGAAGCCCGGGACACGCATTACGAGCAGTACTTC. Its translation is CASSEARDTHYEQYF.

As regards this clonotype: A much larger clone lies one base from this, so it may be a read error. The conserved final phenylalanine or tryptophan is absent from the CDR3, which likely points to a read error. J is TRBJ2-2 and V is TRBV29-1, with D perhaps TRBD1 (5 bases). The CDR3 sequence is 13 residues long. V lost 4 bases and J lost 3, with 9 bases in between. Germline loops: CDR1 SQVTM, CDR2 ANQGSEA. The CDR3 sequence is CSVGAGYTGELFL. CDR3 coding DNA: TGCAGCGTTGGCGCAGGGTACACCGGGGAGCTGTTTTTA.

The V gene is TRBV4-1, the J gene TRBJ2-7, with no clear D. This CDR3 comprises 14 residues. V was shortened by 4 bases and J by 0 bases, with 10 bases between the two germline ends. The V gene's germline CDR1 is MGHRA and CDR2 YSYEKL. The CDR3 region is CASSPTLGSYEQYF. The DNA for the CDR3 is TGCGCCAGCAGCCCGACCCTCGGCTCCTACGAGCAGTACTTC.

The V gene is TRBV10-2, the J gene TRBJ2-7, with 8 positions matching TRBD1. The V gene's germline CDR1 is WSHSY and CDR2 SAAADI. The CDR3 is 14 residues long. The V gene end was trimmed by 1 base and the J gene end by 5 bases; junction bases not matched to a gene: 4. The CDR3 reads CASSELRTGHEQYF. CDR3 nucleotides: TGCGCCAGCAGTGAGTTGAGGACAGGGCACGAGCAGTACTTC.

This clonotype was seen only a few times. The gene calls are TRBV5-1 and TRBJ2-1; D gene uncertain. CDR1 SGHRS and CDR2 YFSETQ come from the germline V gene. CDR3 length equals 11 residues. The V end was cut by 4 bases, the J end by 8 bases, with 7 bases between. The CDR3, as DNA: TGCGCCAGCAGCGACAACTATGAGCAGTTCTTC. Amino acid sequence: CASSDNYEQFF.

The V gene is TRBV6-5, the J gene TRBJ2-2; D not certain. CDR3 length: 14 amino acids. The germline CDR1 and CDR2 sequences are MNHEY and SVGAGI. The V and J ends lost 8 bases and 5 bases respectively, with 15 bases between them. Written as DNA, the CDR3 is TGTGCCAGCGGTCACTCTGTATTGACCGGGGAGCTGTTTTTT. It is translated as CASGHSVLTGELFF.

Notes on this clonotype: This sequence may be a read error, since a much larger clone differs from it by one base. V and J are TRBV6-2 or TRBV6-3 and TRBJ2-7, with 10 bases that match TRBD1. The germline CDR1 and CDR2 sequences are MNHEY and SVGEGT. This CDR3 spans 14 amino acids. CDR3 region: CASSWDRGPYGQYF. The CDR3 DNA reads TGTGCCAGCAGTTGGGACAGGGGTCCCTACGGGCAGTACTTC.

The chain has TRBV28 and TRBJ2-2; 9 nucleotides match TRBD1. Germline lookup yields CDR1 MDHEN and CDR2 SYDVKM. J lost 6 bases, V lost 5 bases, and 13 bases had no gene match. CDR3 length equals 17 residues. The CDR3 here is CASSKTGGQGFPGELFF. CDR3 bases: TGTGCCAGCAGTAAAACCGGAGGACAGGGGTTTCCCGGGGAGCTGTTTTTT.